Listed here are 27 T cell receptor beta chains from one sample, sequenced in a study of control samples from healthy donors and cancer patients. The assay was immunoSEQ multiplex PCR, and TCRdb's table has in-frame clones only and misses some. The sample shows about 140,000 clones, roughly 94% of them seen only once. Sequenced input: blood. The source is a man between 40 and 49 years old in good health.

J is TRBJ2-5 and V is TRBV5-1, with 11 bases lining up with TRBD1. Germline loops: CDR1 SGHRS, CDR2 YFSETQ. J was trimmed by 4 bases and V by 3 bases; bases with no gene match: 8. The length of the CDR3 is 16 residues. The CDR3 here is CASSSIRDRGVETQYF. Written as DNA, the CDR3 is TGCGCCAGCAGCTCAATCCGGGACAGGGGGGTAGAGACCCAGTACTTC. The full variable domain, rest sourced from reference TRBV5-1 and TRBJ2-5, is KAGVTQTPRYLIKTRGQQVTLSCSPISGHRSVSWYQQTPGQGLQFLFEYFSETQRNKGNFPGRFSGRQFSNSRSEMNVSTLELGDSALYLCASSSIRDRGVETQYFGPGTRLLVL.

CDR3 coding DNA: TGCAGTGCTAGTTCGACTAGCGGGAGTTCTGGTGAGCAGTTCTTC. Translated, it gives CSASSTSGSSGEQFF. This chain joins TRBV20-1 and TRBJ2-1; 12 bases line up with TRBD2. V lost 3 bases to trimming and J lost 9 bases; unmatched junction nucleotides: 9. This CDR3 has 15 amino acids. The germline V gene encodes CDR1 DFQATT and CDR2 SNEGSKA (reference sequence).

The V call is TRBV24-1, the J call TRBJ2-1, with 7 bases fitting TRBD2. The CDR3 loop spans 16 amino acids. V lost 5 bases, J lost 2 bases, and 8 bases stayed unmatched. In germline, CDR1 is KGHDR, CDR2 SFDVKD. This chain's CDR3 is CATSAQGLAAYNEQFF. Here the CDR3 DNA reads TGTGCCACCAGTGCCCAGGGCCTAGCGGCCTACAATGAGCAGTTCTTC.

Here the CDR3 reads CASSRLAGAKSSYNEQFF. The CDR3 DNA reads TGTGCCAGCAGCAGACTAGCGGGAGCCAAGAGCTCCTACAATGAGCAGTTCTTC. The V call is TRBV11-2, the J call TRBJ2-1, with 12 bases identical to TRBD2. The CDR3 runs 18 residues. V gave up 5 bases and J gave up 0 bases; unmatched junction bases: 8. From germline, CDR1 is SGHAT and CDR2 FQNNGV.

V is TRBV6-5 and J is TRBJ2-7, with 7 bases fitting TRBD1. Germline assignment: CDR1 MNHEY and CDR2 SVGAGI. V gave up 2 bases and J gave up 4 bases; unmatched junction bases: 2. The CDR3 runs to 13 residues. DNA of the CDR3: TGTGCCAGCAGTTACGGGACAGAGTACGAGCAGTACTTC. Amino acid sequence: CASSYGTEYEQYF.

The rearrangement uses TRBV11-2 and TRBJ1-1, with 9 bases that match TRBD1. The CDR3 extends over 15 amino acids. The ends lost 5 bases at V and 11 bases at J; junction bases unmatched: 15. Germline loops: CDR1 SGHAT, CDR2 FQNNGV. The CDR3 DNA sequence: TGTGCCAGCAGCCCCAAGGGGACAGGGCTTCTGGGGGCTTTCTTT. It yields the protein CASSPKGTGLLGAFF.

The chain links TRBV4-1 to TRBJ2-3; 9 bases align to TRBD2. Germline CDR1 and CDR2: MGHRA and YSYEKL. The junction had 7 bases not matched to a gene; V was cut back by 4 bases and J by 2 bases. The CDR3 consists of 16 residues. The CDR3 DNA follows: TGCGCCAGCAGCCGTGTAGCGGGAGATAACACAGATACGCAGTATTTT. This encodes CASSRVAGDNTDTQYF.

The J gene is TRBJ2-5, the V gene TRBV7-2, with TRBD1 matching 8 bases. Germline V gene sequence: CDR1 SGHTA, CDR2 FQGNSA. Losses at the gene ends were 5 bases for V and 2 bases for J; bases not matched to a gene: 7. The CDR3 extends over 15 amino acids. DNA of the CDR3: TGTGCCAGCAGCCCGATCCGGACAGGGCAAGAGACCCAGTACTTC. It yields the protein CASSPIRTGQETQYF. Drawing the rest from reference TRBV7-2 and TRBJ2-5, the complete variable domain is GAGVSQSPSNKVTEKGKDVELRCDPISGHTALYWYRQSLGQGLEFLIYFQGNSAPDKSGLPSDRFSAERTGGSVSTLTIQRTQQEDSAVYLCASSPIRTGQETQYFGPGTRLLVL.

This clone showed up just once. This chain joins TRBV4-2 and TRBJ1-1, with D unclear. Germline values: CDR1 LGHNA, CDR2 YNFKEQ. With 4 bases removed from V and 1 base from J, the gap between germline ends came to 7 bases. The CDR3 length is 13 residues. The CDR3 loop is CASSLAGNTEAFF. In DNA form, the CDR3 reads TGTGCCAGCAGCCTAGCCGGGAACACTGAAGCTTTCTTT.

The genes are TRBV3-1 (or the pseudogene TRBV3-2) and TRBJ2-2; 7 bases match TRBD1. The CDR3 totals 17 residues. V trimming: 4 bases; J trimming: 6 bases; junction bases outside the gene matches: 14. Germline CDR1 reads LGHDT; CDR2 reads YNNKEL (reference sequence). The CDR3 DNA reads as TGTGCCAGCAGCCCAGGGCCAGGGACAGAGGGGGCCGGGGAGCTGTTTTTT. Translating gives CASSPGPGTEGAGELFF.

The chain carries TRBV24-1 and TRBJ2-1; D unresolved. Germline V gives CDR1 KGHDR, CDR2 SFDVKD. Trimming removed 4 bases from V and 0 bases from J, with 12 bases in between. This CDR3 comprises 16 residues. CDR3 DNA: TGTGCCACCAGTGACCCCCTTCAGAGCTCCTACAATGAGCAGTTCTTC. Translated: CATSDPLQSSYNEQFF.

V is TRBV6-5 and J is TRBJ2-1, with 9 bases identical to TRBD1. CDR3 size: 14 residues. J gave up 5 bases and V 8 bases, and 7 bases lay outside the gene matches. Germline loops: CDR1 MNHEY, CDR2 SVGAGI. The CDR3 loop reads CASRTGGENNEQFF. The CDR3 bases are TGTGCCAGCCGCACAGGGGGCGAAAACAATGAGCAGTTCTTC.

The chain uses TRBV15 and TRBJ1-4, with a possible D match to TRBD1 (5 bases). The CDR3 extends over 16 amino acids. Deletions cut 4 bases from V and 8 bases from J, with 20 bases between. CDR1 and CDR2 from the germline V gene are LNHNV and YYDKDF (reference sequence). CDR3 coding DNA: TGTGCCACCAGCATTTCAGGGACGGGTTGGGAGGAAAAACTGTTTTTT. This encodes CATSISGTGWEEKLFF.

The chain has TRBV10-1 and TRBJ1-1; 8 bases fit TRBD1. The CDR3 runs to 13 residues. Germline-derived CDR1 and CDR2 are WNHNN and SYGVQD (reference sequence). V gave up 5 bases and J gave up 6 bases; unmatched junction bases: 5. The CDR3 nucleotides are TGCGCCAGCAGTTTAGACAGGGGAGCTGAAGCTTTCTTT. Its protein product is CASSLDRGAEAFF.

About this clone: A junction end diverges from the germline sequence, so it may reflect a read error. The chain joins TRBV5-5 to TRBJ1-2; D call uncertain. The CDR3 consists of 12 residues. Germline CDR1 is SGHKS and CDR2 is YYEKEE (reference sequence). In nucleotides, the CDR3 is TGTGCCAGCAGCTTGGAAAGGTGGTCCAACATCTTC. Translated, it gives CASSLERWSNIF.

The CDR3 DNA follows: TGCGCCAGCAGCCAAGTGGGGGTCTCCACAGATACGCAGTATTTT. Its translation: CASSQVGVSTDTQYF. The chain combines TRBV4-1 with TRBJ2-3; D tentatively reads TRBD1 or TRBD2 (5 bases each). The CDR3 runs 15 residues. Germline-derived CDR1 and CDR2 are MGHRA and YSYEKL. V gave up 1 base and J gave up 2 bases, with 10 bases separating them.

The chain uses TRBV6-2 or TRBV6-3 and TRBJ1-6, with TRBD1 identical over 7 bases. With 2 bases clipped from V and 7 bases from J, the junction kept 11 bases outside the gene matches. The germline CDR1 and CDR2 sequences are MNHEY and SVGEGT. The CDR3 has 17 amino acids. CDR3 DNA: TGTGCCAGCAGTTACCCCACGACGACAGGGTGGAATTCACCCCTCCACTTT. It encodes CASSYPTTTGWNSPLHF.

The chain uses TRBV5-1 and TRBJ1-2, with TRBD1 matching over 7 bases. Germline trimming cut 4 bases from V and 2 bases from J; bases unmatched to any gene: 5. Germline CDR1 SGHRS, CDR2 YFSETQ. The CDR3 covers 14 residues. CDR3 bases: TGCGCCAGCAGCGCCAAACAGGGGAACTATGGCTACACCTTC. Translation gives CASSAKQGNYGYTF. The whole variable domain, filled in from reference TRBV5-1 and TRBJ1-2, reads KAGVTQTPRYLIKTRGQQVTLSCSPISGHRSVSWYQQTPGQGLQFLFEYFSETQRNKGNFPGRFSGRQFSNSRSEMNVSTLELGDSALYLCASSAKQGNYGYTFGSGTRLTVV.

The CDR3 loop reads CASSSGGTANYGYTF. The CDR3 DNA reads as TGTGCCAGCAGTTCCGGCGGGACGGCGAACTATGGCTACACCTTC. The J gene is TRBJ1-2, the V gene TRBV6-5, with a possible D match to TRBD1 (5 bases). Germline CDR1 is MNHEY and CDR2 is SVGAGI. The CDR3 runs to 15 residues. V lost 4 bases, J lost 2 bases, and 14 bases lay in between.

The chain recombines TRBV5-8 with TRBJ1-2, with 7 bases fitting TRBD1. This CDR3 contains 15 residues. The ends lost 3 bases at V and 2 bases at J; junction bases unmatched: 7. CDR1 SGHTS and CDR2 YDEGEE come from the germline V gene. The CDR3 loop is CASSSTGYGNYGYTF. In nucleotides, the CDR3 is TGTGCCAGCAGCTCGACAGGGTATGGAAACTATGGCTACACCTTC.

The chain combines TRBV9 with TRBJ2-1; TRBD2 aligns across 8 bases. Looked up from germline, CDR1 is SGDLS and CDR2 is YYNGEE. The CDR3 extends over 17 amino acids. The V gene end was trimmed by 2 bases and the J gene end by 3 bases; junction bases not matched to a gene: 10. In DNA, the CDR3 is TGTGCCAGCAGCGTCGGCCGGGGCGGGGGGTTCTACAATGAGCAGTTCTTC. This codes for CASSVGRGGGFYNEQFF.

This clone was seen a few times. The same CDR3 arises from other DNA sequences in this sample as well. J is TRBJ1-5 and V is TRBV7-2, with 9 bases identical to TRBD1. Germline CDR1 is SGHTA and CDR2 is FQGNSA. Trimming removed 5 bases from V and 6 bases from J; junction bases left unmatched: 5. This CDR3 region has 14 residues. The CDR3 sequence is CASSPRQGGQPQHF. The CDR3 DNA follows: TGTGCCAGCAGCCCTAGACAGGGGGGTCAGCCCCAGCATTTT.

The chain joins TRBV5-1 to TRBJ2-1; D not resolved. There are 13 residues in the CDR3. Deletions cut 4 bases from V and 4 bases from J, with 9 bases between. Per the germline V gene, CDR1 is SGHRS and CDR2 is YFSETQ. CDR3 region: CASSGRSYNEQFF. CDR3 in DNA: TGCGCCAGCAGCGGCCGGAGTTACAATGAGCAGTTCTTC.

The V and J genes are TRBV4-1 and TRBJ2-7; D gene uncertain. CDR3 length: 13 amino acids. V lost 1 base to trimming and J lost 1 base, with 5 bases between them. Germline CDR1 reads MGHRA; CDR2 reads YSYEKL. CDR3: CASSQVGSYEQYF. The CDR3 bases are TGCGCCAGCAGCCAAGTAGGATCCTACGAGCAGTACTTC.

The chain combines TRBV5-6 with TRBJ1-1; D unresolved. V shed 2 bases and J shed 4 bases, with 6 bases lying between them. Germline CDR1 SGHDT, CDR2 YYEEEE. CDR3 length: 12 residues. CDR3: CASSFTVTEAFF. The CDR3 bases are TGTGCCAGCAGCTTTACGGTCACTGAAGCTTTCTTT.

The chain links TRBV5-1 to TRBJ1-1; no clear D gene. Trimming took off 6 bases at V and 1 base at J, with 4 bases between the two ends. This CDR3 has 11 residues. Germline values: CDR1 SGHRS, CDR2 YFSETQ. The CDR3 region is CASTGNTEAFF. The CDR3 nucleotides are TGCGCCAGCACAGGGAACACTGAAGCTTTCTTT.

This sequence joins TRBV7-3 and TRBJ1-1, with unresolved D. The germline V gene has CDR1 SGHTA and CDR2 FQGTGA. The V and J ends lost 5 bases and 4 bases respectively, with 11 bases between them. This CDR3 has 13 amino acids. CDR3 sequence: CASSLTMGTEAFF. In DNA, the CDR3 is TGTGCCAGCAGCCTGACTATGGGCACTGAAGCTTTCTTT. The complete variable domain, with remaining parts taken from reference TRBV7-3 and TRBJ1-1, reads GAGVSQTPSNKVTEKGKYVELRCDPISGHTALYWYRQSLGQGPEFLIYFQGTGAADDSGLPNDRFFAVRPEGSVSTLKIQRTERGDSAVYLCASSLTMGTEAFFGQGTRLTVV.